Included here is one T cell receptor (beta chain) sequence, with context. The target antigen is unknown. This specimen includes other DNA sequences encoding the same CDR3. The donor cohort consisted entirely of Caucasian adults residing in Nashville, Tennessee. From CD4+ cells came CD45RA+ naive and CD45RA-negative memory subsets. This sample is part of a study of shared clonotypes between healthy human individuals. CDR3 size: 13 residues. Trimming removed 5 bases from V and 4 bases from J; junction bases left unmatched: 3. Germline CDR1 and CDR2: ENHRY and SYGVKD. Study outcomes and limitations: As a rule, naive subsets had a larger estimated richness than memory subsets.

Here immunoSEQ multiplex PCR was the method, and the copy in TCRdb shows in-frame clones only, minus some. The table shows approximately 2,000,000 clones, with approximately 90% occurring only once. The rearrangement joins TRBV10-3 to TRBJ2-7; 9 nucleotides align to TRBD1. The sample consisted of naive CD4+ T cells from PBMCs. Subset reported: CD45RA+ positively selected. This clonotype was obtained from a man in his late teens or twenties in good health. Some clones in this sample may be carry-over from other donors' samples. The CDR3 region is CAISPGQGYEQYF. DNA for the CDR3: TGTGCCATCAGTCCGGGACAGGGTTACGAGCAGTACTTC.